This TCR beta chain emerged from a study of T cells after posttransplantation cyclophosphamide (dated by TCRdb to the mid-2010s). Study-level background: T cell repertoire reconstitution was tracked by TRB sequencing after myeloablative bone marrow transplantation in which posttransplantation cyclophosphamide was used as GVHD prophylaxis. Antigen receptor sequencing covered samples from roughly 40 PTCy-treated patients and some 15 of their related bone marrow donors. Blood from every one of the 30 to 35 PTCy patients who had 1-year posttransplant specimens underwent TRB sequencing. In 3 patients, up to about 3 additional blood samples taken between 2 and 5.2 years after transplant also underwent TRB sequencing, as did pretransplant blood from a handful of patients. TRA and TRB clonality were tightly correlated in roughly ten samples, so subsequent TCR analyses focused on TRB only. Public TRB sequences were compared against a database of over 3,000 sequences linked to responses to pathogens, tumor antigens, self-antigens and alloantigens.

TRB sequencing was run on genomic DNA with either the immunoSEQ assay at survey resolution or the hsTCRB kit. The original pipeline was this. The immunoSEQ software handled initial read processing, and the LymphoSeq R package was used for repertoire analyses. Clonality was calculated as 1 minus normalized Shannon entropy, and the Gini coefficient was also calculated for each TRB dataset. Phenotypes of unsorted samples were inferred by mapping TRB sequences from sorted subsets of the recipient or donor onto the same recipient's unsorted samples. Imported from immuneACCESS, the table was reduced by TCRdb to in-frame sequences with V and J called. These copies leave out some clones; in studies compared against another copy, an unresolved V gene accounts for under half, and the cause of the remainder is not known. V and J calls and clone size are those listed in that table; D and trimming were worked out from the DNA. This sample has around 34,000 clones in the table, none counted a single time. Approximately 6.4% of the sample is held by the ten biggest clonotypes.

There are 11 amino acids in the CDR3, from cysteine to phenylalanine inclusive. CDR3 DNA is the only sequence kept; it has 33 bases, read in frame from the first base. V lost 9 bases and J lost 8 bases; the stretch between them is 13 bases long. The CDR1 and CDR2 encoded by the germline V gene are MNHEY and SVGAGI. On the day of marrow donation, related bone marrow donors gave peripheral blood samples. Mononuclear cells from peripheral blood and bone marrow were separated by Ficoll-Hypaque density centrifugation and then cryopreserved. The sample holds a few counts of this clone. Its antigen remains undetermined. Qualities for individual bases were not recorded, and no much larger clone is one base off. The investigation overall reported the following: Donor-recipient similarity was low at 1-2 months but increased during the first year, and donor CD8+ memory clones often dominated later blood repertoires. Across about 40 patients, TRB clonality was highly associated with recipient CMV seropositivity and CMV reactivation, and diversity in PTCy patients was similar to diversity in CNI/methotrexate controls. The TRB repertoires of T cells infiltrating skin or GI tract showed only limited overlap with the TRB repertoires of T cells in blood.

This TCR came from a woman in her fifties or sixties in good health and a related stem cell transplant donor. Sequences were obtained from PBMCs. This sequence uses TRBV6-5 and TRBJ1-2; tentative D gene TRBD1, with 6 bases matching. CDR3 sequence: CASLQTGGYTF. The DNA sequence is given as TGTGCCAGTCTGCAGACAGGAGGCTACACCTTC.